This T cell receptor beta chain is drawn from a study of T cells in Graves' hyperthyroidism and ophthalmopathy. Points from the study as a whole: Blood also contained most expanded thyroid clonotypes above 0.001.

TCR beta CDR3 sequences were amplified from RNA transcripts. Researchers ran a first-round RT-PCR on the TCR CDR3 using the HTBI primer set. TCRdb independently ran MiXCR on the multiplex PCR reads; one entry per CDR3 protein. The repertoire holds about 250,000 distinct CDR3 sequences, with 22% as singletons. Isolation of PBMCs was performed on around 9.4 ml fresh peripheral blood. Comment on this clonotype: Its antigen is currently unknown.

Sequencing was performed on blood. The TCR sequence derives from a man aged 25 to 40 with Graves' ophthalmopathy.

The CDR3 region is CASSHSGTGFPYEQYF. CDR3 sequence (DNA): TGTGCCAGTAGTCACTCGGGGACAGGGTTTCCCTACGAGCAGTACTTC. This sequence joins TRBV19 and TRBJ2-7, with 9 bases that match TRBD1. V lost 5 bases to trimming and J lost 2 bases; unmatched junction nucleotides: 10. This CDR3 comprises 16 residues. The germline CDR1 and CDR2 sequences are LNHDA and SQIVND (reference sequence).